These 16 T cell receptor beta chains came from one sample sequenced in a study of blood T cells in healthy people across ages. PCR was performed a second time for about 6 to 11 cycles using a sample-barcoded 5' primer and a J-beta primer mix. Via MiXCR, TCRdb re-called the 5' RACE reads, giving one row per CDR3 protein. This sample yields some 1,500,000 distinct CDR3 sequences, of which around 40% are seen a single time; under 5% belongs to the top ten. The sequencing sample was made of blood. The receptor set was obtained from a young woman in good health.

This clonotype was counted only a few times. The chain uses TRBV19 and TRBJ2-1, with 7 bases aligning to TRBD2. The length of the CDR3 is 14 residues. The V segment lost 5 bases and the J segment 12 bases; nucleotides outside the gene matches: 13. The germline CDR1 and CDR2 sequences are LNHDA and SQIVND (reference sequence). The CDR3 spells CASSAWTSGGWQFF. CDR3 bases: TGTGCCAGTAGTGCCTGGACTAGTGGCGGGTGGCAGTTCTTC.

This clonotype was detected only a few times. The chain joins TRBV12-3 or TRBV12-4 to TRBJ1-2; D not certain. V was pared by 5 bases and J by 3 bases, with 7 bases between. This CDR3 region has 12 residues. CDR3 in amino acids: CASSGLDYGYTF. The DNA of the CDR3 is TGTGCCAGCAGTGGACTTGACTATGGCTACACCTTC.

The V call is TRBV5-1, the J call TRBJ2-3, with 12 nucleotides matching TRBD2. CDR1 is SGHRS and CDR2 is YFSETQ in the germline V gene. With V trimmed by 7 bases and J by 2 bases, 14 bases remained unmatched. The CDR3 is 18 amino acids. The CDR3 nucleotides read TGCGCCAGCGCCGACAAACTAGCGGGGGGCGGCATCACAGATACGCAGTATTTT. This sequence encodes CASADKLAGGGITDTQYF.

This clonotype was counted a few times. The chain recombines TRBV15 with TRBJ2-1; D call uncertain. This CDR3 has 13 residues. The germline gives CDR1 LNHNV, CDR2 YYDKDF (reference sequence). Trimming stripped 3 bases from V and 4 bases from J, with 7 bases between. The CDR3 is CATSSDFYNEQFF. The CDR3 nucleotides are TGTGCCACCAGCAGTGACTTTTACAATGAGCAGTTCTTC.

This clonotype was detected only a few times. The CDR3 DNA sequence: TGTGCCAGCAGCTTGGGGGGAACGGCTTACAATGAGCAGTTCTTC. This sequence encodes CASSLGGTAYNEQFF. The chain uses TRBV5-6 and TRBJ2-1; no definite D call. Germline loops: CDR1 SGHDT, CDR2 YYEEEE. The CDR3 consists of 15 residues. The V gene lost 0 bases and the J gene lost 4 bases, with 11 bases spanning the gap. The complete variable domain, with remaining parts taken from reference TRBV5-6 and TRBJ2-1, reads DAGVTQSPTHLIKTRGQQVTLRCSPKSGHDTVSWYQQALGQGPQFIFQYYEEEERQRGNFPDRFSGHQFPNYSSELNVNALLLGDSALYLCASSLGGTAYNEQFFGPGTRLTVL.

The V gene is TRBV6-6, the J gene TRBJ2-3, with D perhaps assigned TRBD1 or TRBD2 (6 bases each). Germline assignment: CDR1 MNHNY and CDR2 SVGAGI (reference sequence). V was cut by 0 bases and J by 0 bases, with 13 bases left in between. This CDR3 has 17 amino acids. The CDR3 is CASSYSVGGPSTDTQYF. The DNA of the CDR3 is TGTGCCAGCAGTTACTCGGTGGGGGGCCCTAGCACAGATACGCAGTATTTT.

This clonotype appeared a few times. The rearrangement joins TRBV7-2 to TRBJ2-1, with TRBD1 identical over 9 bases. V lost 5 bases, J lost 10 bases, and 6 bases stayed unmatched. The CDR3 length is 13 residues. Germline V CDR1 and CDR2: SGHTA, FQGNSA. Here the CDR3 DNA reads TGTGCCAGCAGCCGGGACAGGGTGGAAGAGCAGTTCTTC. Translating it yields CASSRDRVEEQFF.

This clonotype was counted many times. The genes are TRBV7-8 and TRBJ2-5; D gene uncertain. The CDR3 spans 14 residues. The germline CDR1 and CDR2 sequences are SGHVS and FQNEAQ. V lost 5 bases and J lost 11, with 21 bases in between. The CDR3 sequence is CASSPGAAYNEQYF. The CDR3 DNA sequence: TGTGCCAGCAGCCCTGGAGCCGCTTACAATGAGCAGTACTTC.

A few counts support this clonotype. V usage is TRBV12-3 or TRBV12-4 and J usage is TRBJ2-5; possibly TRBD1 for D (5 bases). The CDR3 covers 15 residues. V dropped 1 base and J dropped 4 bases, with 13 bases sitting between them. CDR3 sequence (DNA): TGTGCCAGCAGTTTAGTCGACAGTTTGGGAGAGACCCAGTACTTC. Its protein product is CASSLVDSLGETQYF.

The chain uses TRBV29-1 and TRBJ2-5; the D gene is possibly TRBD1 (6 bases). The end of the DNA fits TRBJ2-7 better, so the J call may be wrong. This CDR3 has 14 amino acids. In germline, CDR1 is SQVTM, CDR2 ANQGSEA. The CDR3: CSVGLQGPIYEQYF. CDR3 coding DNA: TGCAGCGTTGGATTACAGGGACCGATCTACGAGCAGTACTTC.

This clonotype turned up a few times. The genes are TRBV6-5 and TRBJ2-1; TRBD2 aligns across 12 bases. The CDR3 spans 17 residues. Germline V lookup: CDR1 MNHEY, CDR2 SVGAGI. The V and J ends lost 4 bases and 8 bases, in that order; junction bases with no gene match: 12. The CDR3 spells CASSSRLAGERVYEQFF. For the CDR3, the DNA is TGTGCCAGCAGTTCCAGACTAGCGGGGGAGCGGGTGTATGAGCAGTTCTTC.

The chain links TRBV6-5 to TRBJ1-5; D gene uncertain. Trimming took 5 bases from V and 3 from J, leaving 11 bases between them. CDR3 length equals 14 residues. Germline loops: CDR1 MNHEY, CDR2 SVGAGI. The CDR3 is CASSRRSNNQPQHF. The CDR3 DNA follows: TGTGCCAGCAGTCGGAGGTCCAACAATCAGCCCCAGCATTTT.

V is TRBV4-1 and J is TRBJ1-4; D may be TRBD1 (5 bases). The CDR3 is 15 residues long. V shed 1 base and J shed 8 bases, with 14 bases lying between them. From germline, CDR1 is MGHRA and CDR2 YSYEKL. The CDR3 region is CASSQGDAVGEKLFF. In nucleotides, the CDR3 is TGCGCCAGCAGCCAAGGGGACGCGGTAGGCGAAAAACTGTTTTTT.

V gene TRBV7-2 combines with J gene TRBJ2-7; D possibly corresponds to TRBD2 (5 bases). The DNA end lines up better with TRBJ2-5; the J call may be wrong. The CDR3 runs 14 residues. CDR1 is SGHTA and CDR2 is FQGNSA in the germline V gene. The CDR3 loop is CASSLALDARTQYF. As DNA, the CDR3 is TGTGCCAGCAGCTTAGCACTAGACGCGAGGACCCAGTACTTC.

The V gene is TRBV28, the J gene TRBJ2-3; D is unclear. Germline CDR1 is MDHEN and CDR2 is SYDVKM. The CDR3 totals 15 residues. Trimming left V 7 bases short and J 2 bases short, with 16 bases between. CDR3 loop: CASKTSVGYTDTQYF. The DNA for the CDR3 is TGTGCCAGCAAAACCTCTGTCGGATACACAGATACGCAGTATTTT. The full variable domain, rest sourced from reference TRBV28 and TRBJ2-3, is DVKVTQSSRYLVKRTGEKVFLECVQDMDHENMFWYRQDPGLGLRLIYFSYDVKMKEKGDIPEGYSVSREKKERFSLILESASTNQTSMYLCASKTSVGYTDTQYFGPGTRLTVL.

The sample holds a few counts of this clonotype. The CDR3 sequence: CASSVSLSYEQYF. In DNA, the CDR3 is TGTGCCAGCAGTGTCAGCCTCTCCTACGAGCAGTACTTC. The V gene is TRBV25-1, the J gene TRBJ2-7; D gene ambiguous. The CDR3 loop spans 13 amino acids. V dropped 4 bases and J dropped 0 bases, with 7 bases sitting between them. Germline CDR1 and CDR2: MGHDK and SYGVNS.